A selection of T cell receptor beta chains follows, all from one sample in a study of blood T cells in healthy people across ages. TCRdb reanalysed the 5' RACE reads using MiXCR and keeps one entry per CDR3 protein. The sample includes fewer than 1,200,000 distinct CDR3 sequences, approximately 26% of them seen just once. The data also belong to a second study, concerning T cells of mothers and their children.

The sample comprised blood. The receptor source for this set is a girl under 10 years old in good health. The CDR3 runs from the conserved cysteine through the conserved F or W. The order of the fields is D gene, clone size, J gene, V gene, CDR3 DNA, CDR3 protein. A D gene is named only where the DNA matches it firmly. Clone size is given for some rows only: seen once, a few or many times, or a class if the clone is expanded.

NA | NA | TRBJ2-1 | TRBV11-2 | TGTGCCAGCAGCTTAGATCGCGGGGCGTTAGATGAGCAGTTCTTC | CASSLDRGALDEQFF
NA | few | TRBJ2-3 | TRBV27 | TGTGCCAGCAGTCCAACCTCCCGAACAGATACGCAGTATTTT | CASSPTSRTDTQYF
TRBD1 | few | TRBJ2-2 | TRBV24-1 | TGTGCCACCAGTGATCGAACGGGGACAGTAGAGAACACCGGGGAGCTGTTTTTT | CATSDRTGTVENTGELFF
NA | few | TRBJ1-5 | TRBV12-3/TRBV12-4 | TGTGCCAGCAGTTTAACGGGAGAGATCAATCAGCCCCAGCATTTT | CASSLTGEINQPQHF
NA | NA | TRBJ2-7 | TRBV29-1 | TGCAGCGTGTTCCGGGACTCGGCCTACGAGCAGTACTTC | CSVFRDSAYEQYF
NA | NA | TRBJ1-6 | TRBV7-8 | TGTGCCAGCAGCCCCTCCGACACCGGATTCTCCTATAATTCACCCCTCCACTTT | CASSPSDTGFSYNSPLHF
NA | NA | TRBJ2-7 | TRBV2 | TGTGCCGGCTTTAAGGGAATCTCCTACGAGCAGTACTTC | CAGFKGISYEQYF
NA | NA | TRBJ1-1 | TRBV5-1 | TGCGCCAGCAGCTTGGCCATCGGGGAGAACCCTGAAGCTTTCTTT | CASSLAIGENPEAFF
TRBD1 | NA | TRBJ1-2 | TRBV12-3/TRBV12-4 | TGTGCCAGCAGTTTCGGACAGGGCGCCTACACCTTC | CASSFGQGAYTF
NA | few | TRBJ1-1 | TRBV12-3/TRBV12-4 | TGTGCCAGCACCAGATCGACCCAGTCCCCTAAGACTGAAGCTTTCTTT | CASTRSTQSPKTEAFF
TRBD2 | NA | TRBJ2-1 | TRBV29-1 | TGCAGCGCTTCTCACCGGGGGGACAATGAGCAGTTCTTC | CSASHRGDNEQFF
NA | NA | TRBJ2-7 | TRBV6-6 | TGTGCCAGCAGGAGAGCCCAGGGTCTGGAGGCCTACGAGCAGTACTTC | CASRRAQGLEAYEQYF
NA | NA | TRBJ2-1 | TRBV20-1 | TGCAGTGTGCGGGGGCCCGATGTAAATGAGCAGTTCTTC | CSVRGPDVNEQFF
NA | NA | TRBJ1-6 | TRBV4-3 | TGCGCCAGCAGCCAAGGATCAATTTCACCCCTCCACTTT | CASSQGSISPLHF
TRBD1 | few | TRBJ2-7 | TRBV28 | TGTGCCAGCAGTTTAGACAGGGGAAGACACGAGCAGTACTTC | CASSLDRGRHEQYF
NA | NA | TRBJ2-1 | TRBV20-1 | TGCAGTGCTAGTGTAACCCCCGGGGGTGAGCAGTTCTTC | CSASVTPGGEQFF
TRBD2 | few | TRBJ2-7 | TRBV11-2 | TGTGCCAGCAGCCCGCGGACTAGCGGGGGCTACGAGCAGTACTTC | CASSPRTSGGYEQYF
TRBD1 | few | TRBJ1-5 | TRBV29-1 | TGCAGCGCCGTTGACAGGGGCGGTCAGCCCCAGCATTTT | CSAVDRGGQPQHF
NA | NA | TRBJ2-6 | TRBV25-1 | TGTGCCAGCAGTGGTGACAAGAGTGTCTCTGGGGCCAACGTCCTGACTTTC | CASSGDKSVSGANVLTF
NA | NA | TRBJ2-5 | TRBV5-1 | TGCGCCAGCAGCTCCTTTGGGCAGACCCAAGAGACCCAGTACTTC | CASSSFGQTQETQYF
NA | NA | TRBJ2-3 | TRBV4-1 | TGCGCCAGCAGCCAAGAAGGGATTGGGGGCGGCACAGATACGCAGTATTTT | CASSQEGIGGGTDTQYF
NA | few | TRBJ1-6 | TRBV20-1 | TGCAGTGCTAGAGAGGACTTCTCACCCCTCCACTTT | CSAREDFSPLHF
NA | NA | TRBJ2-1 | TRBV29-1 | TGCAGCGTCAATACAGGTTCAGCTGAGCAGTTCTTC | CSVNTGSAEQFF
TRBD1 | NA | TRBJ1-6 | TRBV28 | TGTGCCAGCAGCCCCGGGACAGCAGGTTCACCCCTCCACTTT | CASSPGTAGSPLHF
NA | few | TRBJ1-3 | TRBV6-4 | TGTGCCAGCAGTGAGCGACTGAGCTCTGGAAACACCATATATTTT | CASSERLSSGNTIYF
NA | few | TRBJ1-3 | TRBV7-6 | TGTGCCAGCAGCTTAGCGTCCCTACCTGGAAACACCATATATTTT | CASSLASLPGNTIYF